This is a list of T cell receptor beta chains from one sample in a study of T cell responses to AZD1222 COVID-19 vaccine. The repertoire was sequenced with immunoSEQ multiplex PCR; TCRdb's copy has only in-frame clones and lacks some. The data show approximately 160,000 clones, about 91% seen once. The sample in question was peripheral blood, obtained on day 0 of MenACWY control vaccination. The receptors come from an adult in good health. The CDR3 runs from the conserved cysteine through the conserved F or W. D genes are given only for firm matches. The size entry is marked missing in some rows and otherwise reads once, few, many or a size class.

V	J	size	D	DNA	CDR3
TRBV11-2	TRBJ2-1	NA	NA	TGTGCCAGCAGCTTCTCGCCCAATGGGGATGAGCAGTTCTTC	CASSFSPNGDEQFF
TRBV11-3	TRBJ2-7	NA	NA	TGTGCCAGCAGCTTAGTGGGCTCCTACGAGCAGTACTTC	CASSLVGSYEQYF
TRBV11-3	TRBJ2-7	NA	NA	TGTGCCAGCAGCCCGCAGGGTTACCAAGCCTACGAGCAGTACTTC	CASSPQGYQAYEQYF
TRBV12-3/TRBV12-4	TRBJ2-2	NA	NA	TGTGCCAGCAGTTGGGGGAACACCGGGGAGCTGTTTTTT	CASSWGNTGELFF
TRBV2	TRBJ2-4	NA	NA	TGTGCCACCCTCGACAGATCCAAAAACATTCAGTACTTC	CATLDRSKNIQYF
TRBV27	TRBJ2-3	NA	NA	TGTGCCAGCAGTTTATCGGGGGGGCTGCGAAGCACAGATACGCAGTATTTT	CASSLSGGLRSTDTQYF
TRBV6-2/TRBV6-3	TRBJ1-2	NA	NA	TGTGCCAGCAGTTACTTTCTGACGGGATCCTTGACCTATGGCTACACCTTC	CASSYFLTGSLTYGYTF
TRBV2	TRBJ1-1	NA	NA	TGTGCCAGCAGAAGTGGGACTGAAGCTTTCTTT	CASRSGTEAFF
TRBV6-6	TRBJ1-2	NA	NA	TGTGCCAGCAACCCATCCGAGGGAAGGGGCTACACCTTC	CASNPSEGRGYTF
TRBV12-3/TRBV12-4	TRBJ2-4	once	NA	TGTGCCAGCAGTTCACAGAAAAACATTCAGTACTTC	CASSSQKNIQYF
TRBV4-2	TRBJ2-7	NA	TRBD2	TGTGCCAGCAGCCAAGAATTCACGGGGGGGCACTACGAGCAGTACTTC	CASSQEFTGGHYEQYF
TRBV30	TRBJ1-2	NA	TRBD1	TGTGCCTGGACAGGGGGAAGGTATGGCTACACCTTC	CAWTGGRYGYTF
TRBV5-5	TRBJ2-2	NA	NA	TGTGCCAGCAGTCCGACGGATAACACCGGGGAGCTGTTTTTT	CASSPTDNTGELFF
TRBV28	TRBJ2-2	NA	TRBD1	TGTGCCCGCGGACAGGGGAATCCGAACACCGGGGAGCTGTTTTTT	CARGQGNPNTGELFF
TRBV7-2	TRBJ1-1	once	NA	TGTGCCAGCAGGCTCGGGACGACTGAAGCTTTCTTT	CASRLGTTEAFF
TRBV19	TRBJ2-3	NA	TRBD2	TGTGCCAGTAGTATGGCGGGAGAGGGGCATACGCAGTATTTT	CASSMAGEGHTQYF